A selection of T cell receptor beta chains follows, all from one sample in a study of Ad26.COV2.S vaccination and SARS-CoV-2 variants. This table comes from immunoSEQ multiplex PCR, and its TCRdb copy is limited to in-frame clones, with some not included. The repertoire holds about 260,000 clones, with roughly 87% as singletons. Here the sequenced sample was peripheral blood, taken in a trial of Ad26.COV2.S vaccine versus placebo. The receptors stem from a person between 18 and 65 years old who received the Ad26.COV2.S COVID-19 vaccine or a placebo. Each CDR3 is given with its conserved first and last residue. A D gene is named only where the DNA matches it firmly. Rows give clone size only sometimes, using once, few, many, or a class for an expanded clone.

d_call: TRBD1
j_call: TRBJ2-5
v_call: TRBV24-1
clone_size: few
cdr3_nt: TGTGCCACCAGTTCGGAGACAGGGGAATGGGAGACCCAGTACTTC
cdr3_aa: CATSSETGEWETQYF

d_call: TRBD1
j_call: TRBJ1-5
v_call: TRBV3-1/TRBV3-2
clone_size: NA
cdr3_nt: TGTGCCAGCAGCCAGAACAGGGGGCGTCAGCCCCAGCATTTT
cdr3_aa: CASSQNRGRQPQHF

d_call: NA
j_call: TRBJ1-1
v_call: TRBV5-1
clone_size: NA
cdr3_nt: TGCGCCAGCAGCTTGGGTTTCGGGGGAGGGACTGAAGCTTTCTTT
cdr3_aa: CASSLGFGGGTEAFF

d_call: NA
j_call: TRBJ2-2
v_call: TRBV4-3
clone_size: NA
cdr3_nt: TGCGCCAGCAGCCAAGAGGGGCGTGCTCGGGGAGAAGCCGGGGAGCTGTTTTTT
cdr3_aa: CASSQEGRARGEAGELFF

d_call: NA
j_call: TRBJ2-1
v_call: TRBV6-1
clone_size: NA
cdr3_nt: TGTGCCAGCAGTGAAGTCCTAGCCTACAATGAGCAGTTCTTC
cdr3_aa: CASSEVLAYNEQFF

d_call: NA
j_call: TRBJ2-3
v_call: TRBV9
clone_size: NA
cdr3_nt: TGTGCCAGCAGCGTAGGTGGGGGGCCAGGAGATACGCAGTATTTT
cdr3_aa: CASSVGGGPGDTQYF

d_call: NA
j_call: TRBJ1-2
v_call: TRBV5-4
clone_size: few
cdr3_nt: TGTGCCAGCAGCACCACGGGGGTGCATGGCTACACCTTC
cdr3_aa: CASSTTGVHGYTF

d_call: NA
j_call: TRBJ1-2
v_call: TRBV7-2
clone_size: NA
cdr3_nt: TGTGCCAGCAGCCGACAACTTAACTATGGCTACACCTTC
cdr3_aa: CASSRQLNYGYTF

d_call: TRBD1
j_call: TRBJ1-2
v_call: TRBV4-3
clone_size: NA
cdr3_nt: TGCGCCAGCAGCCAAGTCTCGAACAGGGGAGGGTATGGCTACACCTTC
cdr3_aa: CASSQVSNRGGYGYTF

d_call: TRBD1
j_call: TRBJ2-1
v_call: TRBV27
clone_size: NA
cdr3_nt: TGTGCCAGCAGTTCATACCGGGACAGGGGAAACAATGAGCAGTTCTTC
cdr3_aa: CASSSYRDRGNNEQFF

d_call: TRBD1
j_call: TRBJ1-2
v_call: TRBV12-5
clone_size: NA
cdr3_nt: TGTGCTAGTGGGGGGAGGGGGCGCGTCAGTGGCTACACCTTC
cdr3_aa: CASGGRGRVSGYTF

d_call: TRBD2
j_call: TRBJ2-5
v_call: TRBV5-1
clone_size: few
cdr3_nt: TGCGCCAGCAGCTTGGCTTCACTAGCGGAAGAGACCCAGTACTTC
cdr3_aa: CASSLASLAEETQYF

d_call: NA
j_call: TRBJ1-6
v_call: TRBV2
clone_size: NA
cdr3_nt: TGTGCCAGCCAGCCTGAGGTAGCTTCACCCCTCCACTTT
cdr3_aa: CASQPEVASPLHF

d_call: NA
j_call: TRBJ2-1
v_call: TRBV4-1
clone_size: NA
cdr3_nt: TGCGCCAGCAGCCAAGTGGCTAGCCGGGGGAATGAGCAGTTCTTC
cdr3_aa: CASSQVASRGNEQFF

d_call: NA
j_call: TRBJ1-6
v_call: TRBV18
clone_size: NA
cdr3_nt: TGTGCCAGCTCAGGAAACAGGAGAAGTAATTCACCCCTCCACTTT
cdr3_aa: CASSGNRRSNSPLHF

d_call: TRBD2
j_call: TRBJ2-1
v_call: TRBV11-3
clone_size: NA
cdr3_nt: TGTGCCAGCAGCTTTCTAGCGGGAGCAAGAAATGAGCAGTTCTTC
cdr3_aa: CASSFLAGARNEQFF

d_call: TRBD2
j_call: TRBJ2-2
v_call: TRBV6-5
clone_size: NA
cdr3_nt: TGTGCCAGCAGTTGGGGGACTAGTCGGACCGGGGAGCTGTTTTTT
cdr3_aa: CASSWGTSRTGELFF

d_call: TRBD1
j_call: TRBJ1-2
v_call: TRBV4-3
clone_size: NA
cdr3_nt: TGCGCCAGCAGCCAAGATTGGGGGACAGGGGGAGCTAACTATGGCTACACCTTC
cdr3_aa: CASSQDWGTGGANYGYTF